This record covers a single T cell receptor (beta chain). This sample is drawn from a study of CD8 T cells in Susac syndrome. V shed 3 bases and J shed 5 bases, with 10 bases lying between them. The CDR3 is 13 residues long. CDR1 and CDR2 from the germline V gene are KGHSH and LQKENI. Random hexamers were used to reverse transcribe an amount of about 0.5 to 1 ug RNA. TCRdb re-derived calls from the immunoSEQ multiplex PCR reads in MiXCR, one entry per CDR3 protein. The sample lists 160,000 or so distinct CDR3 sequences, roughly 96% occurring once. The TCR originated in a human donor with multiple sclerosis. The sample taken for sequencing was CD8+ T cells from PBMCs. The chain links TRBV18 to TRBJ2-5; D gene uncertain. This CDR3 is CASSPGPSETQYF. The CDR3 region has the DNA TGTGCCAGCTCACCTGGACCCTCGGAGACCCAGTACTTC.